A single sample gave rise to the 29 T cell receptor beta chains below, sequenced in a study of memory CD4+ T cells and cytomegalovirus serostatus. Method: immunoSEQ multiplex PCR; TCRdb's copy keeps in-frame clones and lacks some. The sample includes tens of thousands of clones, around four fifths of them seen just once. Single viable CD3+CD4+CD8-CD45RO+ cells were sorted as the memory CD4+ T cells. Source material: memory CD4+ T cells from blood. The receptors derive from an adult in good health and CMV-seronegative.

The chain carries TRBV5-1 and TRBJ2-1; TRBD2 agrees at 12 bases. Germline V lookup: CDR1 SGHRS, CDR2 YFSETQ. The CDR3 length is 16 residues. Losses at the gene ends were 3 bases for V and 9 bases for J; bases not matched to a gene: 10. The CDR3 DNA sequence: TGCGCCAGCAGCTCGGCCCCGACTAGCGGGGGAGGTGAGCAGTTCTTC. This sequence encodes CASSSAPTSGGGEQFF.

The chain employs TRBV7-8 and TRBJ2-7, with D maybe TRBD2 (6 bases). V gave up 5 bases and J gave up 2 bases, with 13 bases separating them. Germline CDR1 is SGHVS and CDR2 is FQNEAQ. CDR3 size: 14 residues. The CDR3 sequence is CASSGLAQTYEQYF. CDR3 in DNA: TGTGCCAGCAGCGGGCTAGCGCAAACCTACGAGCAGTACTTC.

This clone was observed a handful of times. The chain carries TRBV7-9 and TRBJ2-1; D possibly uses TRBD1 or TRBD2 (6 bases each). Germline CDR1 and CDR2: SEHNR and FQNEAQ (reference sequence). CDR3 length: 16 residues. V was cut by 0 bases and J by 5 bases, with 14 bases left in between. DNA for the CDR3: TGTGCCAGCAGCTTAGCATGGAGGGGGTTGAACAATGAGCAGTTCTTC. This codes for CASSLAWRGLNNEQFF.

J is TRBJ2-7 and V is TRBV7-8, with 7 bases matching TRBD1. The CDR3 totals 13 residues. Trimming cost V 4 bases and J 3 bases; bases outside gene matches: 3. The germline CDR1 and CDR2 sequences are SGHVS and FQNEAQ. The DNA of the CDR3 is TGTGCCAGCAGCTGGGGACAGTACTACGAGCAGTACTTC. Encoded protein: CASSWGQYYEQYF.

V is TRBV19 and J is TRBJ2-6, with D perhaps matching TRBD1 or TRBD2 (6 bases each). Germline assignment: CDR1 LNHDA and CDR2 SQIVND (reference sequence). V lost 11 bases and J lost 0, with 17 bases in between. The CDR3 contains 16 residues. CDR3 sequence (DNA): TGTGCCTGTACGGTGAGGGGGGCCTCTGGGGCCAACGTCCTGACTTTC. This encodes CACTVRGASGANVLTF.

The CDR3 region is CASSPGGPQAEQYF. The DNA for the CDR3 is TGTGCCAGCAGCCCGGGGGGACCGCAGGCGGAGCAGTACTTC. The rearrangement links TRBV5-4 to TRBJ2-7; TRBD2 matches 7 bases. The germline CDR1 and CDR2 sequences are SGHNT and YYREEE (reference sequence). Germline trimming cut 4 bases from V and 7 bases from J; bases unmatched to any gene: 11. The CDR3 extends over 14 amino acids. Full variable domain (rest looked up from reference TRBV5-4 and TRBJ2-7): ETGVTQSPTHLIKTRGQQVTLRCSSQSGHNTVSWYQQALGQGPQFIFQYYREEENGRGNFPPRFSGLQFPNYSSELNVNALELDDSALYLCASSPGGPQAEQYFGPGTRLTVT.

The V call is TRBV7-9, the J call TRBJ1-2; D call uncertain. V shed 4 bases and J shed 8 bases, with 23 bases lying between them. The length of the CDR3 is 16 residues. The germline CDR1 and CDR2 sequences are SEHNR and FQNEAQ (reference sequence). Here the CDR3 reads CASSSPLAYSPHGYTF. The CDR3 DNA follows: TGTGCCAGCAGCTCACCCTTGGCTTACTCCCCCCACGGCTACACCTTC.

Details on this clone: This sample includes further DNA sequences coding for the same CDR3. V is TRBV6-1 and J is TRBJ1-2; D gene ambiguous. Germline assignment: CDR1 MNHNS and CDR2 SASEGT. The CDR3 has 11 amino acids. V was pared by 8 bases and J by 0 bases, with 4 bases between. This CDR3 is CASSTNYGYTF. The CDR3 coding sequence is TGTGCCAGCTCGACTAACTATGGCTACACCTTC.

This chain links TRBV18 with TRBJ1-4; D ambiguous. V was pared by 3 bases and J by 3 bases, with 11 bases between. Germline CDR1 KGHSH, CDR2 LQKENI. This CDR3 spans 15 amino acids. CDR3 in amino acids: CASSPRWLPNEKLFF. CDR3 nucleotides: TGTGCCAGCTCACCCCGATGGCTCCCTAATGAAAAACTGTTTTTT. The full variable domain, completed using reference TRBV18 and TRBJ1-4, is NAGVMQNPRHLVRRRGQEARLRCSPMKGHSHVYWYRQLPEEGLKFMVYLQKENIIDESGMPKERFSAEFPKEGPSILRIQQVVRGDSAAYFCASSPRWLPNEKLFFGSGTQLSVL.

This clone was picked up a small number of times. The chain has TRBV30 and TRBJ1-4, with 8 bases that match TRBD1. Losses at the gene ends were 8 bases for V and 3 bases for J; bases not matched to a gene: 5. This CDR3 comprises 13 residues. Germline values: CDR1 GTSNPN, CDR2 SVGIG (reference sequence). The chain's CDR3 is CALTGASNEKLFF. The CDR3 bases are TGTGCCCTGACAGGGGCCTCTAATGAAAAACTGTTTTTT. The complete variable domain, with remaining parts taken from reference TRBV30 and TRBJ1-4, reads SQTIHQWPATLVQPVGSPLSLECTVEGTSNPNLYWYRQAAGRGLQLLFYSVGIGQISSEVPQNLSASRPQDRQFILSSKKLLLSDSGFYLCALTGASNEKLFFGSGTQLSVL.

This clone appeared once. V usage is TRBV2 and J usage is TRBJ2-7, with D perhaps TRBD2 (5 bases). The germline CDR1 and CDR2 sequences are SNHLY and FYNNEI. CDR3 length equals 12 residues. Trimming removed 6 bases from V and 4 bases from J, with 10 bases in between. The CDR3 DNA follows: TGTGCCAGCAGAATAGGGAGTTACGAGCAGTACTTC. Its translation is CASRIGSYEQYF.

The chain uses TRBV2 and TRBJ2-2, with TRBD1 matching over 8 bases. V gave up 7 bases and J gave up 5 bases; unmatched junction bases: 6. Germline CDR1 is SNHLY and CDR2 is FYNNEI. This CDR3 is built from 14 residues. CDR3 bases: TGTGCCAGCACTGGACAGGGCCTAACCGGGGAGCTGTTTTTT. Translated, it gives CASTGQGLTGELFF.

The DNA for the CDR3 is TGTGCCAGCAGTTCCCAACTCAGCGGGGGGAAAGAGACCCAGTACTTC. It translates to CASSSQLSGGKETQYF. J is TRBJ2-5 and V is TRBV6-5, with 9 bases that match TRBD2. Germline assignment: CDR1 MNHEY and CDR2 SVGAGI. V trimming: 4 bases; J trimming: 3 bases; junction bases outside the gene matches: 9. This CDR3 is 16 amino acids long.

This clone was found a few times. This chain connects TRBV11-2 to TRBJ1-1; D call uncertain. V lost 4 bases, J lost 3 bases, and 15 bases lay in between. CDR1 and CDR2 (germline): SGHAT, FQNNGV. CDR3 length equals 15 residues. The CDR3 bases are TGTGCCAGCAGCTCAATCCGGGGTGGGTACACTGAAGCTTTCTTT. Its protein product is CASSSIRGGYTEAFF.

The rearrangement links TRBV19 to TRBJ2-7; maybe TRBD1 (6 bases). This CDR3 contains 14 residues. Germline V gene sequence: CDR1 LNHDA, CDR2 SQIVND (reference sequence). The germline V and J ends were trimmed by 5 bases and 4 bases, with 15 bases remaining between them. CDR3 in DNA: TGTGCCAGTAGTGCCCACAGGGTAGGTTACGAGCAGTACTTC. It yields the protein CASSAHRVGYEQYF.

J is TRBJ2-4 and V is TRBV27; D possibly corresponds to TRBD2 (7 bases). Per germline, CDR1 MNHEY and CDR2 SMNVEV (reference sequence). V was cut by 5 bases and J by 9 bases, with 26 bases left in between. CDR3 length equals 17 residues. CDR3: CASSPRGRYGGLVIQYF. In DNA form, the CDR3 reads TGTGCCAGCAGTCCCCGCGGACGTTACGGGGGGCTTGTCATTCAGTACTTC.

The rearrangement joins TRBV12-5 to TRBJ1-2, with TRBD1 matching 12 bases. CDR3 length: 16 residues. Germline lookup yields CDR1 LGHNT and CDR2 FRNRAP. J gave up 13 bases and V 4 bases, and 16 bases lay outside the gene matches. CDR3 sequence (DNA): TGTGCTAGTGGTTACGTCCGGGGACAGGGGGCTATCGGGGTCACCTTC. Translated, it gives CASGYVRGQGAIGVTF.

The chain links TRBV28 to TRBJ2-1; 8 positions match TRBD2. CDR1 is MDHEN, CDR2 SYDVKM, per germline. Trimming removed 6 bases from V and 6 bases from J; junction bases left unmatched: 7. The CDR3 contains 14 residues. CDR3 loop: CASSGPGGGNEQFF. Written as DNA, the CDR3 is TGTGCCAGCAGCGGTCCGGGGGGGGGCAATGAGCAGTTCTTC.

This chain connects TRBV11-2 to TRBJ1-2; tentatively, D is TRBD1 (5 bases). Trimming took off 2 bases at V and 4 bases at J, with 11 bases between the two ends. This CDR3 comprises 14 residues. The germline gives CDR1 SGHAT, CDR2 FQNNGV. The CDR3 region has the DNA TGTGCCAGCAGCTTATACGGGGGAGGCTATGGCTACACCTTC. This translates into CASSLYGGGYGYTF.

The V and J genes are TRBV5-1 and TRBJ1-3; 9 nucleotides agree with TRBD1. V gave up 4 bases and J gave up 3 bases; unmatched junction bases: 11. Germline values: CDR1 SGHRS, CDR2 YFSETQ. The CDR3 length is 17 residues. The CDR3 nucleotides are TGCGCCAGCAGCCGCCTCGGGACAGGGACCCTTGGAAACACCATATATTTT. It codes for CASSRLGTGTLGNTIYF.

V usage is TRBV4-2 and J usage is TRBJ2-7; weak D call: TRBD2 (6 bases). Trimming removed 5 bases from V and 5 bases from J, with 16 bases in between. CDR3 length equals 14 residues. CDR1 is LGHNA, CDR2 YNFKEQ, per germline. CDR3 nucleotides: TGTGCCAGCAGCTTGCTGATACCGGGGGACGAGCAGTACTTC. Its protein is CASSLLIPGDEQYF.

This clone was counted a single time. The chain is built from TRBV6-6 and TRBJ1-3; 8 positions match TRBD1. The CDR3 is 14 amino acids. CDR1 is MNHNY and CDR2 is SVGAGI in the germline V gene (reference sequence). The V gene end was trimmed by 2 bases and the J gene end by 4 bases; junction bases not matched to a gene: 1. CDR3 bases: TGTGCCAGCAGTTACGGGACAGGAGGAAACACCATATATTTT. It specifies CASSYGTGGNTIYF.

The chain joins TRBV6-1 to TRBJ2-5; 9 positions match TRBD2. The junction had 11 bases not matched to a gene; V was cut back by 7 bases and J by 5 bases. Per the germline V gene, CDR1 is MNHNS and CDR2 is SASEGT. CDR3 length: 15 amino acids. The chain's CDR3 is CASIWWAAGGETQYF. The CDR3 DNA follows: TGTGCCAGCATATGGTGGGCCGCGGGAGGGGAGACCCAGTACTTC.

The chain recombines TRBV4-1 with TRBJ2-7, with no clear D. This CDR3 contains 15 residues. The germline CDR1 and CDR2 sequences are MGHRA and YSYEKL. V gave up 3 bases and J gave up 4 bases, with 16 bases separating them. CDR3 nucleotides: TGCGCCAGCAGCCAGGGAAACTCTGGGCTTTACGAGCAGTACTTC. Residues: CASSQGNSGLYEQYF.

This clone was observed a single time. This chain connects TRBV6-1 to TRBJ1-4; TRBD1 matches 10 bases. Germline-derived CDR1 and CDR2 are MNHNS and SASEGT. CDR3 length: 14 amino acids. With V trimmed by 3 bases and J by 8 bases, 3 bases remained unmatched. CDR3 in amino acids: CASSDDRGREKLFF. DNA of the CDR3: TGTGCCAGCAGTGACGACAGGGGGCGCGAAAAACTGTTTTTT.

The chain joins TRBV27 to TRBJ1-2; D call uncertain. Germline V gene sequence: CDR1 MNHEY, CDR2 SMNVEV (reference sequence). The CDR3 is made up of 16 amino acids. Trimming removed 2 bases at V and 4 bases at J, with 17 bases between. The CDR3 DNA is TGTGCCAGCAGTTTAGACCCCCTTCGTGGCCCCTATGGCTACACCTTC. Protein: CASSLDPLRGPYGYTF.

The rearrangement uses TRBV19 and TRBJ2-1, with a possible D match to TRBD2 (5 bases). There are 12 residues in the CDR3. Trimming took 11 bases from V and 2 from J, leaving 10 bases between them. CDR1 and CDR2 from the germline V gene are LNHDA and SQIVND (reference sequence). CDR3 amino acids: CASRAAYNEQFF. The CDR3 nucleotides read TGTGCCTCGCGGGCTGCCTACAATGAGCAGTTCTTC.

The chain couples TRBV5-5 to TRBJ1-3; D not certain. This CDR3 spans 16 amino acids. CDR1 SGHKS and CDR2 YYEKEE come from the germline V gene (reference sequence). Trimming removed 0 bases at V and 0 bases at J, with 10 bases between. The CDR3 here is CASSLGSTTSGNTIYF. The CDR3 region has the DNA TGTGCCAGCAGCTTGGGCTCGACCACCTCTGGAAACACCATATATTTT.

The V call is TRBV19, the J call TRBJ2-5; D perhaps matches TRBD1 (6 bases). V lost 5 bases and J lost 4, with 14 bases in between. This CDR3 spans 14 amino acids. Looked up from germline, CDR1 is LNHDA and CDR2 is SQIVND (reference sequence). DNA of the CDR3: TGTGCCAGTAGTTCCCGAACAGGGAGAGAGACCCAGTACTTC. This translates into CASSSRTGRETQYF.